The T cell receptor (beta chain) described here comes from a study of PD-L1 blockade in urothelial cancer. Each PCR reaction had synthetic TCR analog templates spiked into it. Sequencing was performed with immunoSEQ multiplex PCR; in TCRdb, only in-frame clones are kept and a portion is missing. The repertoire includes around 49,000 clones, around 82% of them detected once, and 13% sits in the top ten. Sample time point: peripheral blood 6 weeks after treatment start. The sequence came from a man between 60 and 75 years old with urothelial cancer. Sequenced here: PBMCs, sampled around atezolizumab (anti-PD-L1) treatment.

The CDR3 DNA is TGTGCCAGCCTGACAGGCTCAGATACGCAGTATTTT. It specifies CASLTGSDTQYF. The chain uses TRBV18 and TRBJ2-3; a weak D match, TRBD1 (6 bases). Germline V gene sequence: CDR1 KGHSH, CDR2 LQKENI. Deletions cut 8 bases from V and 4 bases from J, with 10 bases between. The CDR3 covers 12 residues.